Below, 25 T cell receptor beta chains from the same sample are listed, as sequenced in a study of graft-versus-host responses after intestinal transplantation. The antigens for these receptors are not known. Assay used: immunoSEQ multiplex PCR; TCRdb lists only in-frame clones, some missing. The sample contains about 41,000 clones, approximately 96% of which appear only once. Sample: unstimulated CD8+ T cells sorted from spleen or lymph node cells, taken before transplant. These receptor sequences come from a human donor who was the organ donor for an intestinal transplant.

This clone occurred once. V gene TRBV9 combines with J gene TRBJ2-7, with D tentatively TRBD2 (5 bases). The ends were cut back, 0 bases at V and 4 bases at J, with 8 bases in the middle. The CDR3 consists of 13 residues. Germline CDR1 and CDR2: SGDLS and YYNGEE. The CDR3 DNA reads TGTGCCAGCAGCGTAGAAGAGGGATACGAGCAGTACTTC. Translating gives CASSVEEGYEQYF.

The chain recombines TRBV6-1 with TRBJ1-4; D remains ambiguous. The V end was cut by 4 bases, the J end by 8 bases, with 17 bases between. Germline lookup yields CDR1 MNHNS and CDR2 SASEGT. This CDR3 has 15 amino acids. CDR3 coding DNA: TGTGCCAGCAGTGGGTTATGGGTCGTCGGCGAAAAACTGTTTTTT. Residues: CASSGLWVVGEKLFF.

The V and J genes are TRBV5-1 and TRBJ2-1, with a tentative D call TRBD2 (5 bases). Trimming stripped 2 bases from V and 7 bases from J, with 13 bases between. The CDR3 length is 14 residues. Germline V CDR1 and CDR2: SGHRS, YFSETQ. CDR3 bases: TGCGCCAGCAGCTTTGCTGACTATATTAATGAGCAGTTCTTC. Protein: CASSFADYINEQFF. Using reference TRBV5-1 and TRBJ2-1 for the parts outside the CDR3, the full variable domain is KAGVTQTPRYLIKTRGQQVTLSCSPISGHRSVSWYQQTPGQGLQFLFEYFSETQRNKGNFPGRFSGRQFSNSRSEMNVSTLELGDSALYLCASSFADYINEQFFGPGTRLTVL.

J is TRBJ1-1 and V is TRBV30; 7 bases align to TRBD1. The germline CDR1 and CDR2 sequences are GTSNPN and SVGIG (reference sequence). CDR3 length: 15 amino acids. Trimming took 4 bases from V and 0 from J; bases not matched to a gene: 8. The CDR3 loop reads CAWTGGPAMNTEAFF. Here the CDR3 DNA reads TGTGCCTGGACAGGGGGTCCCGCCATGAACACTGAAGCTTTCTTT.

The V and J genes are TRBV4-3 and TRBJ2-5; TRBD2 matches 15 bases. CDR1 and CDR2 (germline): LGHNA, YSLEER. V lost 3 bases, J lost 2 bases, and 1 base stayed unmatched. This CDR3 comprises 16 residues. The CDR3 region has the DNA TGCGCCAGCAGCCACGGGACTAGCGGGGGGCAAGAGACCCAGTACTTC. Translation: CASSHGTSGGQETQYF.

The rearrangement joins TRBV10-3 to TRBJ1-5, with TRBD1 matching over 9 bases. Germline CDR1 ENHRY, CDR2 SYGVKD. V was clipped by 0 bases and J by 1 base; unmatched bases: 7. The CDR3 totals 18 residues. CDR3 loop: CAISESGTGYLSNQPQHF. CDR3 sequence (DNA): TGTGCCATCAGTGAGTCGGGGACAGGGTATTTGAGCAATCAGCCCCAGCATTTT.

As DNA, the CDR3 is TGTGCCAGCAGTCTAGAAGACAAGTCAGAAAAACTGTTTTTT. It codes for CASSLEDKSEKLFF. V gene TRBV27 combines with J gene TRBJ1-4, with D uncertain. V shed 5 bases and J shed 8 bases, with 15 bases lying between them. The CDR3 has 14 amino acids. Germline V gene sequence: CDR1 MNHEY, CDR2 SMNVEV (reference sequence).

The chain links TRBV19 to TRBJ2-5; TRBD1 might be the D (6 bases). Germline V lookup: CDR1 LNHDA, CDR2 SQIVND (reference sequence). V lost 1 base and J lost 4, with 16 bases in between. The length of the CDR3 is 16 residues. This CDR3 is CASSIGGRGEGETQYF. The CDR3 region has the DNA TGTGCCAGTAGTATAGGGGGCAGGGGTGAGGGAGAGACCCAGTACTTC.

The rearrangement links TRBV7-3 to TRBJ2-7, with D perhaps matching TRBD2 (5 bases). The length of the CDR3 is 17 residues. The V gene lost 0 bases and the J gene lost 7 bases, with 22 bases spanning the gap. Per the germline V gene, CDR1 is SGHTA and CDR2 is FQGTGA. The CDR3 bases are TGTGCCAGCAGCTTAACGAGCCGGGAAGGAGCGACGGGGGAGCAGTACTTC. Encoded protein: CASSLTSREGATGEQYF.

This clone has a single count. V and J are TRBV7-9 and TRBJ2-2; D is ambiguous. In germline, CDR1 is SEHNR, CDR2 FQNEAQ (reference sequence). With 4 bases removed from V and 0 bases from J, the gap between germline ends came to 15 bases. This CDR3 is built from 17 residues. DNA for the CDR3: TGTGCCAGCAGCTCCCCCCGATTCAATACGAACACCGGGGAGCTGTTTTTT. Translated, it gives CASSSPRFNTNTGELFF. The variable domain in full, completed from reference TRBV7-9 and TRBJ2-2, reads DTGVSQNPRHKITKRGQNVTFRCDPISEHNRLYWYRQTLGQGPEFLTYFQNEAQLEKSRLLSDRFSAERPKGSFSTLEIQRTEQGDSAMYLCASSSPRFNTNTGELFFGEGSRLTVL.

V usage is TRBV4-1 and J usage is TRBJ1-2; 9 bases align to TRBD1. V gave up 2 bases and J gave up 7 bases; unmatched junction bases: 5. This CDR3 spans 14 amino acids. Germline V CDR1 and CDR2: MGHRA, YSYEKL. The CDR3 DNA is TGCGCCAGCAGCCAAACCGGGACAGGGTCTGGCTACACCTTC. It yields the protein CASSQTGTGSGYTF.

The rearrangement links TRBV6-5 to TRBJ2-7; D not resolved. The CDR3 is 15 residues long. Germline CDR1 is MNHEY and CDR2 is SVGAGI. V lost 6 bases to trimming and J lost 0 bases, with 15 bases between them. CDR3 nucleotides: TGTGCCAGCAGAAGACACCCGCCGAGCTCCTACGAGCAGTACTTC. Its translation is CASRRHPPSSYEQYF.

The genes are TRBV19 and TRBJ2-5; D gene ambiguous. The germline V gene has CDR1 LNHDA and CDR2 SQIVND (reference sequence). This CDR3 comprises 13 residues. Trimming took off 3 bases at V and 0 bases at J, with 5 bases between the two ends. The CDR3 loop reads CASSIPNQETQYF. In nucleotides, the CDR3 is TGTGCCAGTAGTATTCCCAACCAAGAGACCCAGTACTTC.

This chain joins TRBV9 and TRBJ2-2; tentative D call: TRBD1 (5 bases). The CDR3 loop spans 14 amino acids. V was cut by 0 bases and J by 3 bases, with 6 bases left in between. The V gene's germline CDR1 is SGDLS and CDR2 YYNGEE. CDR3 in amino acids: CASSVEGDTGELFF. The CDR3 DNA sequence: TGTGCCAGCAGCGTAGAAGGGGACACCGGGGAGCTGTTTTTT.

This clone was observed a handful of times. The J gene is TRBJ1-1, the V gene TRBV13; no firm D call. The CDR3 is made up of 14 amino acids. Germline lookup yields CDR1 PRHDT and CDR2 FYEKMQ (reference sequence). V was pared by 1 base and J by 4 bases, with 10 bases between. The CDR3 region is CASSLEGGSTEAFF. In DNA, the CDR3 is TGTGCCAGCAGCTTAGAGGGCGGAAGCACTGAAGCTTTCTTT.

The rearrangement links TRBV7-9 to TRBJ1-4, with 8 bases identical to TRBD1. The CDR3 has 18 amino acids. V lost 5 bases and J lost 4; bases outside the gene matches: 15. Germline V gene sequence: CDR1 SEHNR, CDR2 FQNEAQ (reference sequence). In DNA, the CDR3 is TGTGCCAGCAGCCTACGGGGGCAGGGGGCGCGGAGTAATGAAAAACTGTTTTTT. This encodes CASSLRGQGARSNEKLFF.

The chain uses TRBV5-1 and TRBJ2-3; TRBD2 aligns across 8 bases. The CDR3 covers 17 residues. Trimming took 2 bases from V and 2 from J; bases not matched to a gene: 10. Germline V gene lookup returns CDR1 SGHRS and CDR2 YFSETQ. CDR3 residues: CASSLGSSGFITDTQYF. The DNA for the CDR3 is TGCGCCAGCAGCTTAGGGTCTAGCGGGTTCATCACAGATACGCAGTATTTT.

The chain links TRBV7-3 to TRBJ2-3; 8 bases fit TRBD2. The CDR3 sequence is 13 residues long. J was trimmed by 6 bases and V by 3 bases; bases with no gene match: 2. Germline V gene data show CDR1 as SGHTA and CDR2 as FQGTGA. The CDR3 here is CASSFGGADTQYF. The CDR3 DNA reads as TGTGCCAGCAGCTTCGGGGGGGCGGATACGCAGTATTTT. Drawing the rest from reference TRBV7-3 and TRBJ2-3, the complete variable domain is GAGVSQTPSNKVTEKGKYVELRCDPISGHTALYWYRQSLGQGPEFLIYFQGTGAADDSGLPNDRFFAVRPEGSVSTLKIQRTERGDSAVYLCASSFGGADTQYFGPGTRLTVL.

CDR3 amino acids: CASSYLASGTDDIQYF. CDR3 in DNA: TGTGCCAGCAGTTACTTGGCCAGCGGCACCGACGACATTCAGTACTTC. The chain combines TRBV6-6 with TRBJ2-4, with a possible D match to TRBD2 (5 bases). Looked up from germline, CDR1 is MNHNY and CDR2 is SVGAGI (reference sequence). The CDR3 has 16 amino acids. V gave up 1 base and J gave up 8 bases, with 18 bases separating them.

The rearrangement uses TRBV4-3 and TRBJ1-1, with D possibly TRBD1 on 5 matching bases. The germline V gene has CDR1 LGHNA and CDR2 YSLEER. The CDR3 runs 14 residues. V was cut by 0 bases and J by 3 bases, with 8 bases left in between. The CDR3 bases are TGCGCCAGCAGCCAAGAGGGACGGGACACTGAAGCTTTCTTT. It specifies CASSQEGRDTEAFF.

The chain joins TRBV11-1 to TRBJ2-7; D is unclear. Trimming took 2 bases from V and 3 from J, leaving 8 bases between them. The CDR3 is made up of 13 amino acids. CDR1 is SGHAT and CDR2 is FQDESV in the germline V gene (reference sequence). Here the CDR3 DNA reads TGTGCCAGCAGCTTACGTAATCACTACGAGCAGTACTTC. Its translation is CASSLRNHYEQYF.

The chain carries TRBV29-1 and TRBJ1-1; D is unclear. The CDR3 has 11 residues. V was shortened by 7 bases and J by 4 bases, with 10 bases between the two germline ends. The V gene's germline CDR1 is SQVTM and CDR2 ANQGSEA. CDR3 protein: CSGVGVTEAFF. CDR3 DNA: TGCAGCGGGGTAGGAGTCACTGAAGCTTTCTTT.

The V call is TRBV4-3, the J call TRBJ2-5; 12 nucleotides agree with TRBD2. This CDR3 has 16 amino acids. Germline trimming cut 5 bases from V and 3 bases from J; bases unmatched to any gene: 7. The germline V gene has CDR1 LGHNA and CDR2 YSLEER. CDR3 DNA: TGCGCCAGCAGCACTCGCCGGACTAGCGGGGAAGAGACCCAGTACTTC. This translates into CASSTRRTSGEETQYF.

V and J are TRBV11-3 and TRBJ2-5; 8 bases match TRBD1. The assigned J gene may be wrong: the sequence end matches TRBJ2-7 better. The CDR3 covers 12 residues. Germline CDR1 reads SGHNT; CDR2 reads YENEEA. This CDR3 reads CASSGDRGEQYF. The CDR3 DNA reads as TGTGCCAGCAGCGGCGACAGGGGCGAGCAGTACTTC.

This chain joins TRBV4-3 and TRBJ1-1, with TRBD1 matching over 7 bases. The CDR3 has 15 amino acids. Germline CDR1 and CDR2: LGHNA and YSLEER. Trimming removed 1 base from V and 4 bases from J; junction bases left unmatched: 6. The CDR3 DNA reads TGCGCCAGCAGCCAAGGAGCAGGGGGAGGCACTGAAGCTTTCTTT. Translated: CASSQGAGGGTEAFF.